Presented here are 5 T cell receptor beta chains from one specimen sequenced in a study of RUNX1 and TCR beta rearrangement in T-cell leukemia. Both DJ and VDJ rearrangements of TCR beta were amplicon sequenced. TCRdb re-called the PCR reads with MiXCR, one entry per CDR3 protein. In the table there are around 500 distinct CDR3 sequences, less than 45% of which are singletons. Material for sequencing was blood. These receptors were collected from a female donor with T-cell acute lymphoblastic leukemia.

This clonotype was counted between two and nine times. V and J are TRBV3-1 and TRBJ1-2; TRBD1 matches at 7 bases. Trimming removed 4 bases from V and 5 bases from J; junction bases left unmatched: 10. This CDR3 has 15 amino acids. Germline CDR1 LGHDT, CDR2 YNNKEL (reference sequence). The CDR3 protein is CASSLLGTVGYGYTF. The CDR3 region has the DNA TGTGCCAGCAGCCTTCTTGGGACAGTTGGGTATGGCTACACCTTC.

Sample share makes this clonotype medium-sized (0.01 to 0.1%). V and J are TRBV12-3 or TRBV12-4 and TRBJ1-1; D unresolved. V was clipped by 5 bases and J by 1 base, with 8 bases between them. The CDR3 runs to 13 residues. CDR3 DNA sequence: TGTGCCAGCAGTATGACCTCGAACACTGAAGCTTTCTTT. Translating gives CASSMTSNTEAFF.

J is TRBJ2-7 and V is TRBV20-1, with 7 bases matching TRBD1. Per germline, CDR1 DFQATT and CDR2 SNEGSKA (reference sequence). With 4 bases clipped from V and 2 bases from J, the junction kept 5 bases outside the gene matches. The CDR3 spans 13 residues. The CDR3 sequence: CSATGGVTYEQYF. DNA of the CDR3: TGCAGTGCTACAGGGGGTGTAACCTACGAGCAGTACTTC.

V and J are TRBV12-3 or TRBV12-4 and TRBJ1-2, with 10 bases aligning to TRBD1. There are 17 residues in the CDR3. The J segment lost 4 bases and the V segment lost 2 bases, leaving 10 bases of the junction unmatched. CDR3 residues: CASSLTGTGALGYGYTF. The CDR3 coding sequence is TGTGCCAGCAGTTTAACCGGGACAGGGGCTCTTGGCTATGGCTACACCTTC.

The chain links TRBV19 to TRBJ1-5; 8 positions agree with TRBD1. The V segment lost 3 bases and the J segment 0 bases; nucleotides outside the gene matches: 10. This CDR3 is built from 18 residues. Germline V CDR1 and CDR2: LNHDA, SQIVND (reference sequence). CDR3 bases: TGTGCCAGTAGTATTGGTGTGACAGGGGAGAATAGCAATCAGCCCCAGCATTTT. Translating gives CASSIGVTGENSNQPQHF.